This entry is about one T cell receptor (beta chain). Clones were read by immunoSEQ multiplex PCR, and TCRdb kept only the in-frame ones, dropping some. The repertoire holds under 65,000 clones, more than 85% seen once, with roughly 12% in the top ten. These data belong to a study of OX40 agonist ivuxolimab in advanced cancers. The CDR3 spans 12 residues. CDR1 and CDR2 (germline): PRHDT, FYEKMQ (reference sequence). V lost 6 bases and J lost 0, with 4 bases in between. The sample was CD4+ or CD8+ T cells sorted from blood, taken in a trial of the OX40 agonist ivuxolimab. The clonotype was recovered from an adult with an advanced solid tumor such as melanoma, head and neck, liver or kidney cancer. The J gene is TRBJ2-3, the V gene TRBV13; D uncertain. For the CDR3, the DNA is TGTGCCAGCAGTCTTAGCACAGATACGCAGTATTTT. This encodes CASSLSTDTQYF.